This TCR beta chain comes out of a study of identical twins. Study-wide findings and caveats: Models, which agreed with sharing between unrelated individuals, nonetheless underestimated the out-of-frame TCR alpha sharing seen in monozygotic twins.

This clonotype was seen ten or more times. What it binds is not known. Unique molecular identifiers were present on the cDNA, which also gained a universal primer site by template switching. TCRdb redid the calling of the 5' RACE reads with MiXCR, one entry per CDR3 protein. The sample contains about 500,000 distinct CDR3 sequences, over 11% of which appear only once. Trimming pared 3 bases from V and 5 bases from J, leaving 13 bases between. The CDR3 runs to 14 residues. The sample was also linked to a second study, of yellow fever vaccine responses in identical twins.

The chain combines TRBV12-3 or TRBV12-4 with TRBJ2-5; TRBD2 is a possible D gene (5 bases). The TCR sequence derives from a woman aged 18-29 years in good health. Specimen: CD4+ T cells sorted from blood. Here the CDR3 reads CASSFRGIRETQYF. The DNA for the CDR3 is TGTGCCAGCAGTTTTCGGGGAATCAGGGAGACCCAGTACTTC.